One sample yielded the 15 T cell receptor beta chains listed below, sequenced in a study of somatic mutations in cytotoxic T cells in rheumatoid arthritis listed by TCRdb under 2017. Receptors were amplified or captured by the immunoSEQ multiplex PCR assay. TCRdb limited this immuneACCESS table to in-frame rearrangements with V and J called. A share of clones is missing; checked studies link under half to unresolved V genes, and the rest is unexplained. Recorded for this sample are some 20,000 clones; approximately 83% of them occurred a single time. The ten largest account for around 15% of the sample. Sequenced: CD8+ T cells sorted from blood. The receptors shown here come from an adult with rheumatoid arthritis.

The CDR3 loop reads CASSLRLEETQYF. DNA of the CDR3: TGTGCCAGCAGCTTAAGGCTAGAAGAGACCCAGTACTTC. This chain links TRBV7-6 with TRBJ2-5; no definite D call. This CDR3 is built from 13 residues. V was trimmed by 2 bases and J by 3 bases, leaving 7 bases between them. CDR1 and CDR2 from the germline V gene are SGHVS and FNYEAQ.

This rearrangement joins TRBV15 to TRBJ2-5; a possible D gene is TRBD1 (6 bases). Trimming shortened V by 1 base and J by 5 bases, and 14 bases separated the two germline ends. CDR3 size: 15 residues. The germline V gene encodes CDR1 LNHNV and CDR2 YYDKDF (reference sequence). The CDR3 bases are TGTGCCACCAGCAGAGGGGCAGGGGAGTTGGAGACCCAGTACTTC. It specifies CATSRGAGELETQYF.

J is TRBJ1-2 and V is TRBV6-1; TRBD1 matches at 9 bases. The germline V gene encodes CDR1 MNHNS and CDR2 SASEGT. V trimming: 3 bases; J trimming: 0 bases; junction bases outside the gene matches: 8. This CDR3 region has 17 residues. Here the CDR3 DNA reads TGTGCCAGCAGTGACCGGGACAGGGTGCCAGCTAACTATGGCTACACCTTC. Translating it yields CASSDRDRVPANYGYTF.

The chain has TRBV25-1 and TRBJ1-2; 7 nucleotides align to TRBD1. Germline V gives CDR1 MGHDK, CDR2 SYGVNS. The CDR3 is 14 residues long. The junction had 10 bases not matched to a gene; V was cut back by 4 bases and J by 8 bases. The CDR3 here is CASSGGQILSGYTF. The CDR3 coding sequence is TGTGCCAGCAGTGGGGGACAGATCCTATCGGGCTACACCTTC.

This chain connects TRBV15 to TRBJ1-1; D gene unclear. The germline gives CDR1 LNHNV, CDR2 YYDKDF (reference sequence). This CDR3 region has 14 residues. The V end lost 3 bases, the J end lost 2 bases, and 10 bases lay between the germline ends. Here the CDR3 DNA reads TGTGCCACCAGCAGTTGGGAGGGAAACACTGAAGCTTTCTTT. This translates into CATSSWEGNTEAFF.

The chain carries TRBV19 and TRBJ2-7, with 7 bases that match TRBD1. The trim removed 5 bases at V and 3 bases at J, leaving 10 bases unmatched. The CDR3 loop spans 15 amino acids. Looked up from germline, CDR1 is LNHDA and CDR2 is SQIVND (reference sequence). The CDR3 nucleotides read TGTGCCAGTAGTCCCCGACAGGGATCATTCTACGAGCAGTACTTC. Protein: CASSPRQGSFYEQYF.

The chain combines TRBV2 with TRBJ1-5; no definite D call. V was shortened by 2 bases and J by 6 bases, with 8 bases between the two germline ends. The germline V gene has CDR1 SNHLY and CDR2 FYNNEI. This CDR3 is 13 amino acids long. The CDR3 sequence: CASSEWAGQPQHF. DNA for the CDR3: TGTGCCAGCAGTGAATGGGCCGGTCAGCCCCAGCATTTT.

The V call is TRBV5-1, the J call TRBJ1-1; maybe TRBD1 (5 bases). In germline, CDR1 is SGHRS, CDR2 YFSETQ. The CDR3 is 14 residues long. V was pared by 3 bases and J by 5 bases, with 14 bases between. The CDR3 is CASSYRGGRTEAFF. The CDR3 region has the DNA TGCGCCAGCAGCTATCGGGGGGGAAGGACTGAAGCTTTCTTT.

The J gene is TRBJ2-1, the V gene TRBV7-6, with 14 bases lining up with TRBD2. V dropped 6 bases and J dropped 8; count of bases not matched to a gene: 6. The CDR3 sequence is 15 residues long. Germline V gene sequence: CDR1 SGHVS, CDR2 FNYEAQ. CDR3 residues: CASRPTSGGDDEQFF. CDR3 bases: TGTGCCAGCAGGCCGACTAGCGGGGGGGATGATGAGCAGTTCTTC.

V usage is TRBV5-6 and J usage is TRBJ1-1; D gene ambiguous. The V end lost 1 base, the J end lost 5 bases, and 9 bases lay between the germline ends. The CDR3 is 13 residues long. In germline, CDR1 is SGHDT, CDR2 YYEEEE. The CDR3 spells CASSLLGLTEAFF. The CDR3 coding sequence is TGTGCCAGCAGCTTGCTCGGATTGACTGAAGCTTTCTTT.

This chain connects TRBV10-3 to TRBJ1-2, with a possible D match to TRBD1 (5 bases). This CDR3 region has 18 residues. Trimming shortened V by 0 bases and J by 8 bases, and 25 bases separated the two germline ends. The germline V gene encodes CDR1 ENHRY and CDR2 SYGVKD. CDR3 coding DNA: TGTGCCATCAGTGAGTCGGGCGGGCAAGGCCATACCCGGGGCGGCTACACCTTC. It translates to CAISESGGQGHTRGGYTF.

The chain has TRBV15 and TRBJ1-1, with D uncertain. The CDR3 covers 14 residues. Germline CDR1 reads LNHNV; CDR2 reads YYDKDF (reference sequence). The germline V and J ends were trimmed by 4 bases and 1 base, with 10 bases remaining between them. CDR3 amino acids: CATSTRAGNTEAFF. Here the CDR3 DNA reads TGTGCCACCAGCACCCGGGCGGGGAACACTGAAGCTTTCTTT.

Points on this clone: One end of the junction fails to match germline, which may point to a read error. This chain uses TRBV5-1 with TRBJ1-1; D uncertain. Per the germline V gene, CDR1 is SGHRS and CDR2 is YFSETQ. CDR3 length: 15 amino acids. The CDR3 loop is CASRLDPAGIGEAFF. In nucleotides, the CDR3 is TGCGCCAGCAGGTTGGACCCGGCGGGGATTGGTGAAGCTTTCTTT. The complete variable domain, with remaining parts taken from reference TRBV5-1 and TRBJ1-1, reads KAGVTQTPRYLIKTRGQQVTLSCSPISGHRSVSWYQQTPGQGLQFLFEYFSETQRNKGNFPGRFSGRQFSNSRSEMNVSTLELGDSALYLCASRLDPAGIGEAFFGQGTRLTVV.

This chain uses TRBV13 with TRBJ1-1; D remains unclear. Germline V gene data show CDR1 as PRHDT and CDR2 as FYEKMQ (reference sequence). V gave up 1 base and J gave up 11 bases, with 11 bases separating them. This CDR3 comprises 12 residues. CDR3 protein: CASSLDPKWAFF. The CDR3 nucleotides are TGTGCCAGCAGCTTAGACCCGAAGTGGGCTTTCTTT.

The rearrangement links TRBV27 to TRBJ2-7; either TRBD1 or TRBD2 may supply D (7 bases each). The CDR3 sequence is 14 residues long. Germline V gene lookup returns CDR1 MNHEY and CDR2 SMNVEV (reference sequence). V gave up 5 bases and J gave up 6 bases, with 17 bases separating them. The CDR3 region has the DNA TGTGCCAGCAGTATGACAGGGAGGGTGGCCGAGCAGTACGTC. Amino acids: CASSMTGRVAEQYV.